These T cell receptor beta chains were read from a single sample in a study of beta chain features in type 1 diabetes. The data were produced by immunoSEQ multiplex PCR, yet TCRdb's version contains in-frame clones alone and is incomplete. The sample yields fewer than 300,000 clones, around 20% seen once. Sequenced sample: naive CD4+ T cells from blood. The receptors were sampled from a woman between 35 and 50 years old with type 1 diabetes. Both conserved end residues are part of each CDR3. Fields, in order: clone size, V gene, D gene, J gene, CDR3 length, CDR3 protein, CDR3 DNA. A D gene is named only where the DNA matches it firmly. A clone size is listed for some rows: how often the clone was seen (once, few, many), or a class if it is expanded.

>few|TRBV4-3|TRBD2|TRBJ2-5|19
CASSQGTSGASRGGETQYF
TGCGCCAGCAGCCAAGGGACTAGCGGAGCCTCAAGGGGAGGAGAGACCCAGTACTTC
>-|TRBV20-1|-|TRBJ1-4|11
CSARSNEKLFF
TGCAGTGCTAGGTCGAATGAAAAACTGTTTTTT
>-|TRBV6-5|-|TRBJ1-1|13
CASRRTKNTEAFF
TGTGCCAGCAGGAGGACAAAGAACACTGAAGCTTTCTTT
>-|TRBV2|-|TRBJ1-4|13
CASRPLEDEKLFF
TGTGCCAGCAGGCCATTAGAGGATGAAAAACTGTTTTTT
>-|TRBV5-1|-|TRBJ2-2|13
CASSIGQTGELFF
TGCGCCAGCAGCATCGGACAGACCGGGGAGCTGTTTTTT
>-|TRBV29-1|-|TRBJ1-2|12
CSVGLPRYGYTF
TGCAGCGTTGGTCTCCCTAGGTATGGCTACACCTTC
>few|TRBV9|-|TRBJ1-6|14
CASSVRQNNSPLHF
TGTGCCAGCAGCGTAAGACAGAATAATTCACCCCTCCACTTT
>few|TRBV6-6|-|TRBJ2-7|15
CASSYSTGHSYEQYF
TGTGCCAGCAGTTACTCGACGGGACACTCCTACGAGCAGTACTTC
>few|TRBV29-1|-|TRBJ1-3|11
CSAGSGNTIYF
TGCAGCGCCGGCTCTGGAAACACCATATATTTT
>few|TRBV28|-|TRBJ2-7|12
CASNGHPYEQYF
TGTGCCAGCAATGGACACCCCTACGAGCAGTACTTC
>-|TRBV5-4|-|TRBJ1-5|16
CASSLGGDSYNQPQHF
TGTGCCAGCAGCTTGGGGGGCGACAGCTACAATCAGCCCCAGCATTTT
>few|TRBV7-2|-|TRBJ2-4|13
CASSLAQESIQYF
TGTGCCAGCAGCTTAGCGCAGGAAAGCATTCAGTACTTC
>few|TRBV2|-|TRBJ1-5|14
CASSQTGGDQPQHF
TGTGCCAGCAGTCAAACAGGCGGGGATCAGCCCCAGCATTTT
>-|TRBV9|-|TRBJ2-1|14
CASSVLGTNNEQFF
TGTGCCAGCAGCGTCTTAGGAACTAACAATGAGCAGTTCTTC
>-|TRBV18|-|TRBJ1-4|14
CASSPQGRDEKLFF
TGTGCCAGCTCACCCCAGGGTCGGGATGAAAAACTGTTTTTT
>-|TRBV7-3|-|TRBJ2-1|14
CASSYTGSWNEQFF
TGTGCCAGCAGTTACACAGGCTCATGGAATGAGCAGTTCTTC